A selection of T cell receptor beta chains follows, all from one sample in a study of CD8+CD57+ T cells in acquired aplastic anemia. TCRdb reanalysed the reads using MiXCR and keeps one entry per CDR3 protein. The repertoire consists of about 98,000 distinct CDR3 sequences, with roughly two thirds occurring once and the leading ten covering less than 75%. The sample taken for sequencing was sorted CD4+, CD8+, or CD8+CD57+ T cells (not recorded which) from PBMCs. These receptors were obtained from a human donor with aplastic anemia. The CDR3 runs from the conserved cysteine through the conserved F or W. The order of the fields is J gene, D gene, V gene, clone size, CDR3 protein, CDR3 DNA. The D gene is left open where the match is weak. Size tells how often a clone was seen (once, few, many) or the class of an expanded clone, and some rows leave it out.

j_call: TRBJ2-7
d_call: .
v_call: TRBV10-3
clone_size: .
cdr3_aa: CAVTVSSYEQYF
cdr3_nt: TGTGCCGTTACAGTGAGCTCCTACGAGCAGTACTTC

j_call: TRBJ1-3
d_call: TRBD1
v_call: TRBV2
clone_size: many
cdr3_aa: CASSVGTGVGNTIYF
cdr3_nt: TGTGCCAGCAGTGTTGGGACAGGGGTTGGAAACACCATATATTTT

j_call: TRBJ1-5
d_call: .
v_call: TRBV20-1
clone_size: .
cdr3_aa: CSASRGSESQPQHF
cdr3_nt: TGCAGTGCTAGTCGGGGCTCAGAATCACAGCCCCAGCATTTT

j_call: TRBJ2-7
d_call: .
v_call: TRBV7-2
clone_size: .
cdr3_aa: CASTDNYEQYF
cdr3_nt: TGTGCCAGCACCGACAACTACGAGCAGTACTTC

j_call: TRBJ2-1
d_call: TRBD1
v_call: TRBV20-1
clone_size: .
cdr3_aa: CRARDRTSYNEQFF
cdr3_nt: TGCAGGGCTAGGGACAGGACCTCCTACAATGAGCAGTTCTTC

j_call: TRBJ2-1
d_call: .
v_call: TRBV19
clone_size: .
cdr3_aa: CASSANGAGTNEQFF
cdr3_nt: TGTGCCAGTAGCGCCAACGGGGCGGGAACCAATGAGCAGTTCTTC

j_call: TRBJ1-2
d_call: .
v_call: TRBV7-9
clone_size: .
cdr3_aa: CASSLQSGDNYGYTF
cdr3_nt: TGTGCCAGCAGCTTACAGTCCGGGGACAACTATGGCTACACCTTC

j_call: TRBJ2-1
d_call: TRBD2
v_call: TRBV6-4
clone_size: .
cdr3_aa: CASSASSGTSGFPSYNEQFF
cdr3_nt: TGTGCCAGCAGTGCTTCGTCCGGGACTAGCGGGTTTCCCTCCTACAATGAGCAGTTCTTC

j_call: TRBJ2-3
d_call: .
v_call: TRBV20-1
clone_size: .
cdr3_aa: CSAATDTQYF
cdr3_nt: TGCAGTGCCGCGACAGATACGCAGTATTTT

j_call: TRBJ1-1
d_call: .
v_call: TRBV20-1
clone_size: .
cdr3_aa: CSARTGDLGTEAFF
cdr3_nt: TGCAGTGCCAGAACAGGCGACCTGGGCACTGAAGCTTTCTTT

j_call: TRBJ2-7
d_call: .
v_call: TRBV2
clone_size: few
cdr3_aa: CASIQGPNYEQYF
cdr3_nt: TGTGCCAGCATCCAGGGCCCTAACTACGAGCAGTACTTC

j_call: TRBJ1-2
d_call: .
v_call: TRBV15
clone_size: once
cdr3_aa: CATSRDLGVNYGYTF
cdr3_nt: TGTGCCACCAGCAGAGATCTAGGGGTAAACTATGGCTACACCTTC

j_call: TRBJ2-7
d_call: .
v_call: TRBV7-9
clone_size: .
cdr3_aa: CASSFRQGLSYEQYF
cdr3_nt: TGTGCCAGCAGCTTCCGACAGGGACTTTCCTACGAGCAGTACTTC

j_call: TRBJ1-2
d_call: TRBD1
v_call: TRBV2
clone_size: .
cdr3_aa: CASGGWTGAYGYTF
cdr3_nt: TGTGCCAGCGGGGGGTGGACAGGCGCCTATGGCTACACCTTC

j_call: TRBJ2-7
d_call: .
v_call: TRBV2
clone_size: .
cdr3_aa: CASSPPPLGSYEQYF
cdr3_nt: TGTGCCAGCAGCCCCCCGCCATTGGGGTCCTACGAGCAGTACTTC

j_call: TRBJ1-1
d_call: .
v_call: TRBV30
clone_size: once
cdr3_aa: CAWVMNTEAFF
cdr3_nt: TGTGCCTGGGTCATGAACACTGAAGCTTTCTTT

j_call: TRBJ2-7
d_call: .
v_call: TRBV20-1
clone_size: .
cdr3_aa: CSASETLVVYEQYF
cdr3_nt: TGCAGTGCTTCTGAGACCCTCGTCGTTTACGAGCAGTACTTC

j_call: TRBJ2-7
d_call: TRBD1
v_call: TRBV28
clone_size: few
cdr3_aa: CASRIDRASSYEQYF
cdr3_nt: TGTGCCAGCAGGATTGACAGGGCGAGCTCCTACGAGCAGTACTTC

j_call: TRBJ1-1
d_call: .
v_call: TRBV20-1
clone_size: .
cdr3_aa: CSARGVGDAEAFF
cdr3_nt: TGCAGTGCTAGAGGGGTGGGGGACGCTGAAGCTTTCTTT

j_call: TRBJ2-3
d_call: .
v_call: TRBV24-1
clone_size: .
cdr3_aa: CATSEGGASTDTQYF
cdr3_nt: TGTGCCACCAGTGAAGGGGGGGCCAGCACAGATACGCAGTATTTT

j_call: TRBJ1-1
d_call: .
v_call: TRBV29-1
clone_size: .
cdr3_aa: CSVEGGGDRAFF
cdr3_nt: TGCAGCGTTGAAGGCGGAGGAGATCGCGCTTTCTTT

j_call: TRBJ2-7
d_call: .
v_call: TRBV6-1
clone_size: many
cdr3_aa: CASSARGASYEQYF
cdr3_nt: TGTGCCAGCAGTGCCAGGGGGGCGTCCTACGAGCAGTACTTC

j_call: TRBJ2-2
d_call: TRBD2
v_call: TRBV14
clone_size: .
cdr3_aa: CASSRLGLAGGPNTGELFF
cdr3_nt: TGTGCCAGCAGCCGCCTGGGACTAGCGGGAGGGCCGAACACCGGGGAGCTGTTTTTT

j_call: TRBJ2-7
d_call: .
v_call: TRBV4-1
clone_size: once
cdr3_aa: CASSRDRALEQYF
cdr3_nt: TGCGCCAGCAGCCGGGATCGAGCTCTCGAGCAGTACTTC

j_call: TRBJ2-7
d_call: .
v_call: TRBV2
clone_size: .
cdr3_aa: CASSNSGSYEQYF
cdr3_nt: TGTGCCAGCTCGAACAGCGGTTCCTACGAGCAGTACTTC

j_call: TRBJ1-1
d_call: .
v_call: TRBV10-1
clone_size: .
cdr3_aa: CASSESLTNTEAFF
cdr3_nt: TGCGCCAGCAGTGAGTCGTTGACAAACACTGAAGCTTTCTTT

j_call: TRBJ2-7
d_call: .
v_call: TRBV15
clone_size: .
cdr3_aa: CATSRNREFYEQYF
cdr3_nt: TGTGCCACCAGCAGGAATAGGGAGTTCTACGAGCAGTACTTC

j_call: TRBJ1-5
d_call: .
v_call: TRBV20-1
clone_size: .
cdr3_aa: CSAKLTGLSQPQHF
cdr3_nt: TGCAGTGCTAAACTGACAGGACTGAGTCAGCCCCAGCATTTT

j_call: TRBJ2-5
d_call: TRBD2
v_call: TRBV29-1
clone_size: .
cdr3_aa: CSVEMTGGGAWTQYF
cdr3_nt: TGCAGCGTTGAAATGACTGGCGGGGGGGCGTGGACCCAGTACTTC

j_call: TRBJ1-4
d_call: TRBD1
v_call: TRBV2
clone_size: few
cdr3_aa: CASKPDRTNEKLFF
cdr3_nt: TGTGCCAGCAAGCCGGACAGGACTAATGAAAAACTGTTTTTT

j_call: TRBJ1-1
d_call: .
v_call: TRBV19
clone_size: .
cdr3_aa: CASSSKTGNTEAFF
cdr3_nt: TGTGCCAGTAGTTCCAAGACAGGGAACACTGAAGCTTTCTTT

j_call: TRBJ2-7
d_call: TRBD1
v_call: TRBV10-3
clone_size: .
cdr3_aa: CAISELGQAGSYEQYF
cdr3_nt: TGTGCCATCAGTGAGTTGGGACAGGCTGGTTCCTACGAGCAGTACTTC

j_call: TRBJ2-7
d_call: TRBD2
v_call: TRBV20-1
clone_size: .
cdr3_aa: CSARPSVAGESYEQYF
cdr3_nt: TGCAGTGCTAGACCGTCTGTAGCGGGAGAATCCTACGAGCAGTACTTC

j_call: TRBJ2-7
d_call: .
v_call: TRBV10-3
clone_size: few
cdr3_aa: CAIREERVAQYF
cdr3_nt: TGTGCCATCAGGGAAGAACGGGTGGCGCAGTACTTC

j_call: TRBJ2-7
d_call: TRBD1
v_call: TRBV12-3/TRBV12-4
clone_size: .
cdr3_aa: CASSLTGQPLSSEQYF
cdr3_nt: TGTGCCAGCAGTCTAACGGGACAGCCCCTTTCTTCCGAGCAGTACTTC

j_call: TRBJ2-2
d_call: .
v_call: TRBV20-1
clone_size: many
cdr3_aa: CSARGPYDTGELFF
cdr3_nt: TGCAGTGCTAGGGGCCCATACGACACCGGGGAGCTGTTTTTT

j_call: TRBJ2-5
d_call: TRBD1
v_call: TRBV29-1
clone_size: .
cdr3_aa: CSATGTGQETQYF
cdr3_nt: TGCAGCGCGACTGGGACAGGGCAAGAGACCCAGTACTTC